These T cell receptor beta chains were read from a single sample in a study of OX40 agonist ivuxolimab in advanced cancers. TCRdb's copy holds only in-frame clones and misses some; the assay was immunoSEQ multiplex PCR. The sample yields tens of thousands of clones, more than 85% seen once. Sequenced material: CD4+ or CD8+ T cells sorted from blood, taken in a trial of the OX40 agonist ivuxolimab. The receptors come from an adult with an advanced solid tumor such as melanoma, head and neck, liver or kidney cancer. Both conserved end residues are part of each CDR3. The D gene is left open where the match is weak. Only part of the rows carry a size: once, few, many, or a class if the clone is expanded.

CASSSGLAETVRACYEQYF	TGTGCCAGCAGCTCGGGACTAGCGGAAACAGTCCGGGCCTGCTACGAGCAGTACTTC	TRBJ2-7	TRBD2	TRBV7-3	.
CASSLQGVGNQPQHF	TGTGCCAGCAGCTTGCAGGGGGTTGGCAATCAGCCCCAGCATTTT	TRBJ1-5	TRBD1	TRBV5-4	.
CASSAVYRVASTEAFF	TGTGCCAGCTCAGCAGTCTACAGGGTGGCGTCGACTGAAGCTTTCTTT	TRBJ1-1	.	TRBV18	.
CASSLEAANTEAFF	TGTGCCAGCAGCCTAGAAGCCGCTAACACTGAAGCTTTCTTT	TRBJ1-1	.	TRBV7-6	.
CASSEGLAVEQYF	TGCGCCAGCAGCGAGGGACTAGCGGTCGAGCAGTACTTC	TRBJ2-7	TRBD2	TRBV5-1	once
CASSLPGPSYEQYF	TGTGCCAGCAGCTTACCGGGGCCTTCCTACGAGCAGTACTTC	TRBJ2-7	.	TRBV11-2	.
CASSSGGLGQPQHF	TGTGCCAGCAGCTCCGGGGGCCTGGGTCAGCCCCAGCATTTT	TRBJ1-5	.	TRBV7-9	.
CASSLSGGAGNEQFF	TGTGCCAGCAGCTTATCCGGGGGGGCCGGCAATGAGCAGTTCTTC	TRBJ2-1	TRBD2	TRBV11-2	.
CASSLGQAGRPQHF	TGTGCCAGCAGTTTGGGACAGGCGGGTAGGCCCCAGCATTTT	TRBJ1-5	TRBD1	TRBV27	.
CASYSPYGYTF	TGTGCCAGCTACAGCCCCTATGGCTACACCTTC	TRBJ1-2	.	TRBV6-6	.
CASSGSGGLQPQHF	TGTGCCAGCAGTGGATCGGGGGGGCTTCAGCCCCAGCATTTT	TRBJ1-5	.	TRBV2	.
CASGLGQSSTDTQYF	TGTGCTAGTGGTCTGGGACAGTCAAGCACAGATACGCAGTATTTT	TRBJ2-3	TRBD1	TRBV12-5	.
CASSAFEGGNQPQHF	TGTGCCAGCAGCGCTTTCGAGGGGGGCAATCAGCCCCAGCATTTT	TRBJ1-5	.	TRBV9	.
CSVVQIEDQETQYF	TGCAGCGTTGTCCAGATAGAGGACCAAGAGACCCAGTACTTC	TRBJ2-5	.	TRBV29-1	.
CASTFEGALGDTQYF	TGTGCCAGCACCTTTGAGGGGGCGCTGGGAGATACGCAGTATTTT	TRBJ2-3	TRBD1	TRBV2	.
CASSVNRGHNEQFF	TGTGCCAGCAGCGTAAACAGGGGGCACAATGAGCAGTTCTTC	TRBJ2-1	TRBD1	TRBV11-2	once
CASSVDGTEVYEQYF	TGTGCCAGCAGCGTAGACGGGACGGAGGTCTACGAGCAGTACTTC	TRBJ2-7	.	TRBV9	.
CASTNHYSGPYGYTF	TGTGCCAGCACCAACCATTATTCTGGACCCTATGGCTACACCTTC	TRBJ1-2	.	TRBV27	.
CASSPPKEQYF	TGTGCCAGCTCACCACCGAAAGAGCAGTACTTC	TRBJ2-7	.	TRBV18	.
CASSTGGPANEQFF	TGTGCCAGTAGTACCGGGGGCCCAGCGAATGAGCAGTTCTTC	TRBJ2-1	.	TRBV19	.
CAWRRGSAYGYTF	TGTGCCTGGAGAAGGGGGAGCGCCTATGGCTACACCTTC	TRBJ1-2	.	TRBV30	.
CASSLVDREDTGELFF	TGTGCCAGCAGTTTAGTGGATCGGGAGGACACCGGGGAGCTGTTTTTT	TRBJ2-2	TRBD2	TRBV27	.
CARKVQGGEKLFF	TGTGCGCGAAAGGTACAGGGAGGCGAAAAACTGTTTTTT	TRBJ1-4	.	TRBV30	.
CASSTGWGSPLHF	TGTGCCAGCAGTACAGGCTGGGGTTCACCCCTCCACTTT	TRBJ1-6	.	TRBV6-5	.
CASSLLFHNEQFF	TGTGCCAGCAGCCTACTCTTCCACAATGAGCAGTTCTTC	TRBJ2-1	.	TRBV11-2	once
CASSLEAGGHTTNEKLFF	TGTGCCAGCAGCTTGGAGGCAGGAGGACATACAACTAATGAAAAACTGTTTTTT	TRBJ1-4	.	TRBV5-4	.
CSVEQGENIQYF	TGCAGCGTTGAACAGGGGGAAAACATTCAGTACTTC	TRBJ2-4	TRBD1	TRBV29-1	.
CASRGANTEAFF	TGTGCCAGCAGGGGGGCGAACACTGAAGCTTTCTTT	TRBJ1-1	.	TRBV4-2	.
CASSLRPGLFLDTQYF	TGTGCCAGCAGCTTACGCCCGGGACTGTTTTTAGATACGCAGTATTTT	TRBJ2-3	.	TRBV11-2	.
CSVERAGGGEQYF	TGCAGCGTCGAACGGGCAGGGGGTGGCGAGCAGTACTTC	TRBJ2-7	TRBD1	TRBV29-1	.
CASSSTRDYEQYF	TGTGCCAGCAGCTCCACCAGGGACTACGAGCAGTACTTC	TRBJ2-7	.	TRBV13	once
CASSLSGLYEQYF	TGTGCCAGCAGTTTATCGGGCTTGTACGAGCAGTACTTC	TRBJ2-7	.	TRBV27	.
CAISRGDTQYF	TGTGCCATAAGTAGAGGGGATACGCAGTATTTT	TRBJ2-3	.	TRBV27	.
CASSQGVIAFF	TGCGCCAGCAGCCAAGGGGTGATAGCTTTCTTT	TRBJ1-1	.	TRBV4-1	few
CASSDGRGGWTDTQYF	TGCGCCAGCAGCGATGGGCGCGGGGGCTGGACAGATACGCAGTATTTT	TRBJ2-3	.	TRBV5-1	.
CASSQGPRAEQYF	TGTGCCAGCAGCCAAGGCCCCCGGGCGGAGCAGTACTTC	TRBJ2-7	.	TRBV14	once
CASSPGRGQFF	TGTGCCAGCAGTCCCGGTCGAGGGCAGTTCTTC	TRBJ2-1	.	TRBV27	.